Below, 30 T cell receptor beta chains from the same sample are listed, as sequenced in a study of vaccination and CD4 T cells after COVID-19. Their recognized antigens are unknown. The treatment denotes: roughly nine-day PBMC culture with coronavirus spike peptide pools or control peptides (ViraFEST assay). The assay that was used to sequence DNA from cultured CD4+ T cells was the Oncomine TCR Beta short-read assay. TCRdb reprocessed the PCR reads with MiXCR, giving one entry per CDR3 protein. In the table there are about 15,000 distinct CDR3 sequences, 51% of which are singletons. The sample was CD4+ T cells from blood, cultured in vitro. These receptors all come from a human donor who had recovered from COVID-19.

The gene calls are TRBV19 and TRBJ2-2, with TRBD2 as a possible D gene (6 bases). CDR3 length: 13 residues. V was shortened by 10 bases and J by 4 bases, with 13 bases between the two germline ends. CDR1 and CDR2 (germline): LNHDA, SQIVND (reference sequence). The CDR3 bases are TGTGCCAAGAGATGGGGGGTCACCGGGGAGCTGTTTTTT. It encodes CAKRWGVTGELFF.

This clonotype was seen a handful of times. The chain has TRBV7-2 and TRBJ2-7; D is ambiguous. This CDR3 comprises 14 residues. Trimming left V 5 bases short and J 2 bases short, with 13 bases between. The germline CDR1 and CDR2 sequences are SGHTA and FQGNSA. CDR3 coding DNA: TGTGCCAGCAGCCCCACCTCCACTGCCTACGAGCAGTACTTC. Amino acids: CASSPTSTAYEQYF.

CDR3 residues: CASSYRQGTDTQYF. CDR3 in DNA: TGTGCCAGTAGCTATCGACAGGGGACAGATACGCAGTATTTT. The chain is built from TRBV19 and TRBJ2-3, with 8 bases fitting TRBD1. Germline CDR1 LNHDA, CDR2 SQIVND (reference sequence). The CDR3 loop spans 14 amino acids. J was trimmed by 3 bases and V by 6 bases; bases with no gene match: 5.

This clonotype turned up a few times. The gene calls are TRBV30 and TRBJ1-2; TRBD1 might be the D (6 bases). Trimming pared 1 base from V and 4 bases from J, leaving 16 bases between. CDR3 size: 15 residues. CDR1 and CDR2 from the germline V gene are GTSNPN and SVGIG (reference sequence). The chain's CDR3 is CAWSARGTPVYGYTF. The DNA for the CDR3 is TGTGCCTGGAGTGCCAGGGGAACTCCGGTCTATGGCTACACCTTC.

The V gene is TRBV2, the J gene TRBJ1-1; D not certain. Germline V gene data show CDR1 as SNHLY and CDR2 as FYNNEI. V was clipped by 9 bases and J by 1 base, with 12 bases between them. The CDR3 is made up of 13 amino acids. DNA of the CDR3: TGTGCCAGAAGTACCGATACGAACACTGAAGCTTTCTTT. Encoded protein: CARSTDTNTEAFF.

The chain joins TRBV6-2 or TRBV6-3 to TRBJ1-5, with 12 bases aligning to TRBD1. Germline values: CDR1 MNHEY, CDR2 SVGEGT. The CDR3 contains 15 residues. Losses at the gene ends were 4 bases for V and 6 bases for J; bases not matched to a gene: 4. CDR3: CASSSGQGASQPQHF. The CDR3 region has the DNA TGTGCCAGCAGTTCGGGACAGGGGGCGAGTCAGCCCCAGCATTTT.

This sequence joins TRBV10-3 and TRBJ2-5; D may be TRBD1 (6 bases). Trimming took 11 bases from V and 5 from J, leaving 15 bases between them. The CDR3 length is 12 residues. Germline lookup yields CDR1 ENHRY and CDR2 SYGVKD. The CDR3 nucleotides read TGTGCCTCCCAGGGGTTGGCGGAGACCCAGTACTTC. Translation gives CASQGLAETQYF.

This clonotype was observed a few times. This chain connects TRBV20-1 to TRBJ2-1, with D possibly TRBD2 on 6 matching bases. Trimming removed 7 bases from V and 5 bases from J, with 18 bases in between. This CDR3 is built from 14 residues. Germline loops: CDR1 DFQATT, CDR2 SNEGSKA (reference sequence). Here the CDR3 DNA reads TGCAGTGTTCGGACGATAGCGGCAGACAATGAGCAGTTCTTC. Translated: CSVRTIAADNEQFF.

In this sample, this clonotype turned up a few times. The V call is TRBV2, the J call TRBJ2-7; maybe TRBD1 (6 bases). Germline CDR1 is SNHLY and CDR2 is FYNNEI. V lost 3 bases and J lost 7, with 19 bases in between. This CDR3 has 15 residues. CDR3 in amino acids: CASSDSWQGNEEQYF. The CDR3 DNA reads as TGTGCCAGCAGTGATAGTTGGCAGGGGAACGAAGAGCAGTACTTC.

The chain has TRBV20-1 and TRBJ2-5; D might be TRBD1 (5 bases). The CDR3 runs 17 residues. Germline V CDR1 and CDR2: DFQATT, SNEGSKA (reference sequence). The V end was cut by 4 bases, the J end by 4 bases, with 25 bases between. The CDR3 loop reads CSANHHYQGIWGETQYF. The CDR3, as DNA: TGCAGTGCTAACCACCACTATCAGGGCATCTGGGGAGAGACCCAGTACTTC.

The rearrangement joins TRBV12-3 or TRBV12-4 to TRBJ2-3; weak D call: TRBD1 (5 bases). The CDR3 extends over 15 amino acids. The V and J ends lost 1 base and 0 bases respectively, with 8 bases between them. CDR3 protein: CASSLEQVSTDTQYF. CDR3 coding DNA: TGTGCCAGCAGTTTAGAACAGGTTAGCACAGATACGCAGTATTTT.

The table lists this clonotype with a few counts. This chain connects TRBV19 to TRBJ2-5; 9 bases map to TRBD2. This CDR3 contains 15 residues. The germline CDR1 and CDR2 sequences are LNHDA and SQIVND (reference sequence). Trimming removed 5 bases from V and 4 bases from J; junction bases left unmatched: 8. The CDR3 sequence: CASSFSGSVAETQYF. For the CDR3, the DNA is TGTGCCAGTAGTTTTAGCGGGAGTGTCGCAGAGACCCAGTACTTC.

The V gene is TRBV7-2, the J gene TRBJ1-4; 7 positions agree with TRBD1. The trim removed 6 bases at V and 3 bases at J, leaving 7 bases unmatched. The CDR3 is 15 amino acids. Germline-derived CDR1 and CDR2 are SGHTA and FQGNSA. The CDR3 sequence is CASSREGAANEKLFF. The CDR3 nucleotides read TGTGCCAGCAGTCGAGAGGGGGCGGCTAATGAAAAACTGTTTTTT.

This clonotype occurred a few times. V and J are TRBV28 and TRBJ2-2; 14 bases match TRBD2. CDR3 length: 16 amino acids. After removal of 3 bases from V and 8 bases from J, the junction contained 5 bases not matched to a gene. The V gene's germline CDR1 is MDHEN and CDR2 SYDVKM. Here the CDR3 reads CASSLTSGRARGELFF. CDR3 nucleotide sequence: TGTGCCAGCAGTTTGACTAGCGGGAGGGCCAGGGGGGAGCTGTTTTTT.

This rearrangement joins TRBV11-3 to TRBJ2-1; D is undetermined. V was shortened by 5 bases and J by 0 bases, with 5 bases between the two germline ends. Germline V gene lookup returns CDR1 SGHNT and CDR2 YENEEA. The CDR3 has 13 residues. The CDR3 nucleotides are TGTGCCAGCAGCACCAGCTCCTACAATGAGCAGTTCTTC. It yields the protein CASSTSSYNEQFF.

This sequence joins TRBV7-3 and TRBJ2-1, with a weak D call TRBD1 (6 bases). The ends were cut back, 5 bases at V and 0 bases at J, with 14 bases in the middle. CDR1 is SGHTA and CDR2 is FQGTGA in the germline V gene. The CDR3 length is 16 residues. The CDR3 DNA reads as TGTGCCAGCAGCAGAGAGGACAGAAACTCCTACAATGAGCAGTTCTTC. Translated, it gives CASSREDRNSYNEQFF.

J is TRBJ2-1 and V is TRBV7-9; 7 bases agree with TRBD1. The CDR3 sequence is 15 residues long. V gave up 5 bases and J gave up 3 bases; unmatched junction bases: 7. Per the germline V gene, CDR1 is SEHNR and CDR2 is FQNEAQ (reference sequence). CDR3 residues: CASSTRGQGYNEQFF. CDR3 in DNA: TGTGCCAGCAGCACTAGGGGGCAGGGCTACAATGAGCAGTTCTTC.

The CDR3 spells CASSPGLPGYTF. CDR3 nucleotide sequence: TGCGCCAGCAGCCCGGGACTTCCCGGCTACACCTTC. The chain carries TRBV5-1 and TRBJ1-2; D is perhaps TRBD1 (5 bases). The germline V gene has CDR1 SGHRS and CDR2 YFSETQ. The CDR3 has 12 amino acids. The V gene lost 4 bases and the J gene lost 8 bases, with 12 bases spanning the gap.

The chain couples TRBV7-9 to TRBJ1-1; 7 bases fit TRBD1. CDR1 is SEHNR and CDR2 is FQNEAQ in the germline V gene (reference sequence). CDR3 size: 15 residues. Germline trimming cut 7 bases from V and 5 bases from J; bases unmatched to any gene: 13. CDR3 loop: CASTQGGGAGTEAFF. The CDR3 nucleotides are TGTGCCAGCACCCAGGGGGGGGGCGCGGGTACTGAAGCTTTCTTT.

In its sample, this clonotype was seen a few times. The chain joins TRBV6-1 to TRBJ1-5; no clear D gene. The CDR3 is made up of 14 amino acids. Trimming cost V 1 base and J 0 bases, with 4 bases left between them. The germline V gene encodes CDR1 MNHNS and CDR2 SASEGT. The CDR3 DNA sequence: TGTGCCAGCAGTGAAGGGATTAGCAATCAGCCCCAGCATTTT. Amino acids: CASSEGISNQPQHF.

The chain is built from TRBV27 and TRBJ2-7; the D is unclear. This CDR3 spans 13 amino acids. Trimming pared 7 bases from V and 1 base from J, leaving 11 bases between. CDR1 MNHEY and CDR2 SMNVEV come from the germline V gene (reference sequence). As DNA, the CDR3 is TGTGCCAGCAAGAGGACGTCTTCCTACGAGCAGTACTTC. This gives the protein CASKRTSSYEQYF.

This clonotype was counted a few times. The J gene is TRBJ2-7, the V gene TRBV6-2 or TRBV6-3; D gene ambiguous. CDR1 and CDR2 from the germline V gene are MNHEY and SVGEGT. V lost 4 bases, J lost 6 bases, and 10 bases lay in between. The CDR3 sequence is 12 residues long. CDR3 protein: CASSSPPREQYF. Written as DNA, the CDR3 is TGTGCCAGCAGTTCCCCCCCCCGCGAGCAGTACTTC.

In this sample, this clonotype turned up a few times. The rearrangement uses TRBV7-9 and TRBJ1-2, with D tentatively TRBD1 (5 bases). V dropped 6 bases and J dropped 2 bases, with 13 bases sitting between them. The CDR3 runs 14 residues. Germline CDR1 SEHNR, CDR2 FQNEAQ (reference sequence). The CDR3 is CASRSGTSNYGYTF. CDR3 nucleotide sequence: TGTGCCAGCAGGTCCGGGACTTCAAACTATGGCTACACCTTC.

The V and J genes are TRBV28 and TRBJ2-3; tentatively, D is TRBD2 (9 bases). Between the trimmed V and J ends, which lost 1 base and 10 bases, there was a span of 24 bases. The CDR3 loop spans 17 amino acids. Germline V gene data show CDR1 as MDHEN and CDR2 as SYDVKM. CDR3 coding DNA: TGTGCCAGCAGTTTATACCTAGCGGGAACCTCCAGGGGGCCGCAGTATTTT. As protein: CASSLYLAGTSRGPQYF.

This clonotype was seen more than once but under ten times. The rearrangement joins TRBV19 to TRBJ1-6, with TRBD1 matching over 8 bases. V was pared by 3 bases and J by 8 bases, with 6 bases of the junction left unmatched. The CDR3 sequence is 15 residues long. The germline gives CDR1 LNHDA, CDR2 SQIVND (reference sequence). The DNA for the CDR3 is TGTGCCAGTAGTATTCCAGGGGGCGCGGATTCACCCCTCCACTTT. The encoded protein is CASSIPGGADSPLHF.

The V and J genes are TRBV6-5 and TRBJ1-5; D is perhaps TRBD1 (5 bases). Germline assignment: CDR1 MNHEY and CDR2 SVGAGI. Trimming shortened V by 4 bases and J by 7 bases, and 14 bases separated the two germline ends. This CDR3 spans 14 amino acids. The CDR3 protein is CASSSPDKGQPQHF. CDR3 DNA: TGTGCCAGCAGTTCCCCGGACAAAGGGCAGCCCCAGCATTTT.

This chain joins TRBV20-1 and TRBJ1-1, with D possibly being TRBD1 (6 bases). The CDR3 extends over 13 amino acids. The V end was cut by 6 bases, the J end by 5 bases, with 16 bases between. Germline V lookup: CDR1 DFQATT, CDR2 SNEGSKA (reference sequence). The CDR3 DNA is TGCAGTGCACGGGACATCCGGGGGACTGAAGCTTTCTTT. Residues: CSARDIRGTEAFF.

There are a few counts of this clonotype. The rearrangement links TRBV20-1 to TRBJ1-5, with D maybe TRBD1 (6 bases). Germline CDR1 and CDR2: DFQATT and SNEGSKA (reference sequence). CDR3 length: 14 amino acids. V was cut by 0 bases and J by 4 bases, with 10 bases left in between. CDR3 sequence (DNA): TGCAGTGCTAGAGACAACCAGGGGAATCAGCCCCAGCATTTT. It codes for CSARDNQGNQPQHF.

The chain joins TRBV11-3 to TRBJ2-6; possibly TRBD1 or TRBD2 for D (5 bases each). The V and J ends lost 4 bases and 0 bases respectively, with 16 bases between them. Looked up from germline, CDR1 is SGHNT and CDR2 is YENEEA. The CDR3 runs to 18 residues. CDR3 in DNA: TGTGCCAGCAGCTCGGGGACCCGGTTGGTCTCTGGGGCCAACGTCCTGACTTTC. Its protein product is CASSSGTRLVSGANVLTF.

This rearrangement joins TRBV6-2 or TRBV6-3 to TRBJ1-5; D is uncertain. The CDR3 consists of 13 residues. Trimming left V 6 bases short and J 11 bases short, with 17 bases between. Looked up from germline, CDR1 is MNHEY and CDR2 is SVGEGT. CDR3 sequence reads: CASSLQSTQAQHF. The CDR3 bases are TGTGCCAGCAGCCTACAGTCGACCCAGGCCCAGCATTTT.